The 20 T cell receptor beta chains given below trace back to one sample, sequenced in a study of T cell repertoires in cytomegalovirus infection. From the reads, TCRdb called clonotypes with MiXCR, one entry per CDR3 protein. The sample consists of some 390,000 distinct CDR3 sequences, 18% of them appearing once. Sequencing was carried out using PBMCs. The receptor set was obtained from a human donor in good health (CMV status not recorded). Some clones in this sample may be carry-over from other donors' samples.

This chain connects TRBV20-1 to TRBJ2-3, with 10 bases aligning to TRBD1. CDR3 size: 15 residues. Trimming at V came to 3 bases and at J to 1 base, leaving 4 bases not matched to a gene. Per germline, CDR1 DFQATT and CDR2 SNEGSKA (reference sequence). The chain's CDR3 is CSARHGTGGTDTQYF. The CDR3, as DNA: TGCAGTGCTAGGCACGGGACAGGGGGCACAGATACGCAGTATTTT.

This chain joins TRBV7-6 and TRBJ1-5; D may be TRBD1 (5 bases). Trimming removed 1 base from V and 4 bases from J, with 14 bases in between. CDR3 length equals 16 residues. Germline assignment: CDR1 SGHVS and CDR2 FNYEAQ. The DNA for the CDR3 is TGTGCCAGCAGCTTAGGGGCAGGGACTAGTAATCAGCCCCAGCATTTT. Encoded protein: CASSLGAGTSNQPQHF.

This chain links TRBV7-2 with TRBJ2-1; D could derive from TRBD1 or TRBD2 (5 bases each). Per the germline V gene, CDR1 is SGHTA and CDR2 is FQGNSA. CDR3 length: 17 amino acids. V was cut by 3 bases and J by 3 bases, with 18 bases left in between. CDR3: CASSFHVGEYIYNEQFF. For the CDR3, the DNA is TGTGCCAGCAGCTTCCATGTGGGGGAGTATATCTACAATGAGCAGTTCTTC.

This clonotype has a count of ten or more. The rearrangement uses TRBV10-3 and TRBJ2-1, with D possibly TRBD2 on 6 matching bases. CDR1 and CDR2 (germline): ENHRY, SYGVKD. This CDR3 spans 13 amino acids. V was cut by 11 bases and J by 4 bases, with 15 bases left in between. This CDR3 reads CAVRLERYNEQFF. CDR3 in DNA: TGTGCCGTCCGACTAGAGAGATACAATGAGCAGTTCTTC.

This clonotype was seen only a few times. DNA of the CDR3: TGTGCCAGCAGCCCAATGGGGGTCGGTCAGCCCCAGCATTTT. This gives the protein CASSPMGVGQPQHF. This chain joins TRBV28 and TRBJ1-5; D may be TRBD1 (5 bases). Germline CDR1 and CDR2: MDHEN and SYDVKM. The length of the CDR3 is 14 residues. The ends were cut back, 6 bases at V and 6 bases at J, with 15 bases in the middle.

CDR3 sequence: CASTRGVVYGYTF. As DNA, the CDR3 is TGTGCCAGCACCCGAGGCGTGGTCTATGGCTACACCTTC. V and J are TRBV2 and TRBJ1-2, with D unresolved. CDR3 size: 13 residues. Trimming left V 7 bases short and J 4 bases short, with 13 bases between. Germline assignment: CDR1 SNHLY and CDR2 FYNNEI.

The rearrangement uses TRBV29-1 and TRBJ2-3, with D perhaps given as TRBD1 or TRBD2 (5 bases each). Germline V CDR1 and CDR2: SQVTM, ANQGSEA. The CDR3 spans 14 residues. Trimming took off 3 bases at V and 0 bases at J, with 10 bases between the two ends. The CDR3 nucleotides are TGCAGCGTTGAGGGCAGGGAGAGCACAGATACGCAGTATTTT. Its translation: CSVEGRESTDTQYF.

This clonotype was observed a handful of times. This rearrangement joins TRBV29-1 to TRBJ2-7; D is possibly TRBD1 or TRBD2 (6 bases each). V lost 3 bases and J lost 3, with 18 bases in between. Germline lookup yields CDR1 SQVTM and CDR2 ANQGSEA. The CDR3 contains 15 residues. CDR3 sequence reads: CSVEGRRGENYEQYF. CDR3 in DNA: TGCAGCGTTGAGGGCAGAAGGGGGGAGAACTACGAGCAGTACTTC.

This clonotype was found many times. The V call is TRBV28, the J call TRBJ1-4; D perhaps matches TRBD1 (6 bases). This CDR3 region has 15 residues. Germline V CDR1 and CDR2: MDHEN, SYDVKM. V lost 5 bases, J lost 5 bases, and 15 bases lay in between. The CDR3 DNA reads TGTGCCAGCAGTCCCGGGGGGCGAACAAATGAAAAACTGTTTTTT. Its translation: CASSPGGRTNEKLFF.

V and J are TRBV2 and TRBJ1-3; the D is unclear. This CDR3 is built from 14 residues. V gave up 3 bases and J gave up 0 bases, with 6 bases separating them. Germline V gene lookup returns CDR1 SNHLY and CDR2 FYNNEI. The CDR3 sequence: CASSEIGSGNTIYF. CDR3 nucleotide sequence: TGTGCCAGCAGTGAGATAGGCTCTGGAAACACCATATATTTT.

This clonotype came up a few times. This rearrangement joins TRBV5-5 to TRBJ2-6; a weak D match, TRBD1 (6 bases). CDR1 SGHKS and CDR2 YYEKEE come from the germline V gene (reference sequence). Trimming shortened V by 3 bases and J by 5 bases, and 12 bases separated the two germline ends. This CDR3 has 15 amino acids. CDR3 in DNA: TGTGCCAGCAGCTCTCAGGGGAATAGGGCCAACGTCCTGACTTTC. Its protein product is CASSSQGNRANVLTF.

The rearrangement links TRBV20-1 to TRBJ1-1; a weak D match, TRBD1 (6 bases). This CDR3 is built from 14 residues. The germline CDR1 and CDR2 sequences are DFQATT and SNEGSKA (reference sequence). CDR3 residues: CGPSVGALNTEAFF. CDR3 DNA: TGCGGGCCGAGTGTGGGGGCGTTGAACACTGAAGCTTTCTTT.

This clonotype was counted a few times. The chain is built from TRBV6-1 and TRBJ2-3, with TRBD2 identical over 12 bases. Germline CDR1 MNHNS, CDR2 SASEGT. The CDR3 is made up of 16 amino acids. V shed 3 bases and J 5 bases; nucleotides not matched to a gene: 6. CDR3 loop: CASSESSGGGRDTQYF. The CDR3 region has the DNA TGTGCCAGCAGTGAGTCTAGCGGGGGGGGGCGAGATACGCAGTATTTT.

This clonotype turned up a few times. The V call is TRBV19, the J call TRBJ2-7; D possibly corresponds to TRBD2 (7 bases). V was shortened by 7 bases and J by 8 bases, with 12 bases between the two germline ends. The CDR3 has 11 residues. CDR1 and CDR2 (germline): LNHDA, SQIVND (reference sequence). The CDR3 DNA is TGTGCCAGTAAGGGGGGGCCGAAGCAGTACTTC. This gives the protein CASKGGPKQYF. Based on the CDR3 plus reference TRBV19 and TRBJ2-7, the full variable domain is DGGITQSPKYLFRKEGQNVTLSCEQNLNHDAMYWYRQDPGQGLRLIYYSQIVNDFQKGDIAEGYSVSREKKESFPLTVTSAQKNPTAFYLCASKGGPKQYFGPGTRLTVT.

J is TRBJ2-1 and V is TRBV3-1, with 9 bases fitting TRBD2. The CDR3 contains 15 residues. Germline V lookup: CDR1 LGHDT, CDR2 YNNKEL (reference sequence). The V and J ends lost 4 bases and 9 bases, in that order; junction bases with no gene match: 10. The DNA for the CDR3 is TGTGCCAGCAGCCCCGGGGGAGCGGGAGGACGTGAGCAGTTCTTC. This gives the protein CASSPGGAGGREQFF.

The rearrangement joins TRBV4-3 to TRBJ2-3; tentatively, D is TRBD1 or TRBD2 (5 bases each). The CDR3 extends over 18 amino acids. Trimming took 2 bases from V and 6 from J, leaving 24 bases between them. Germline V gene data show CDR1 as LGHNA and CDR2 as YSLEER. CDR3 coding DNA: TGCGCCAGCAGCCAATCCCCCCCGGGGCGGCCCCCCCGGGATACGCAGTATTTT. Amino acid sequence: CASSQSPPGRPPRDTQYF.

This clonotype appeared a few times. CDR3 DNA sequence: TGTGCCAGCAGCTTAGATTACACTGAAGCTTTCTTT. Translated: CASSLDYTEAFF. J is TRBJ1-1 and V is TRBV7-6, with D uncertain. The V gene lost 1 base and the J gene lost 3 bases, with 3 bases spanning the gap. The CDR3 runs 12 residues. CDR1 is SGHVS and CDR2 is FNYEAQ in the germline V gene.

The sample holds a few counts of this clonotype. This chain connects TRBV5-4 to TRBJ2-5; D may correspond to TRBD1 or TRBD2 (5 bases each). The V gene lost 1 base and the J gene lost 4 bases, with 17 bases spanning the gap. Looked up from germline, CDR1 is SGHNT and CDR2 is YYREEE (reference sequence). The CDR3 is 16 residues long. For the CDR3, the DNA is TGTGCCAGCAGCTTGAACGGCAGAGGGGTTGGAGAGACCCAGTACTTC. It yields the protein CASSLNGRGVGETQYF.

DNA for the CDR3: TGTGCCAGCCAGACAGGGGAGGACACTGAAGCTTTCTTT. Its translation: CASQTGEDTEAFF. The V and J genes are TRBV12-3 or TRBV12-4 and TRBJ1-1, with 8 nucleotides matching TRBD1. The CDR3 has 13 amino acids. V lost 8 bases and J lost 3; bases outside the gene matches: 5.

This clonotype was recorded at least ten times. The V call is TRBV7-2, the J call TRBJ2-5; the match to TRBD2 covers 7 bases. Per germline, CDR1 SGHTA and CDR2 FQGNSA. V was pared by 4 bases and J by 2 bases, with 10 bases of the junction left unmatched. The CDR3 contains 16 residues. CDR3 sequence: CASSSILGRAQETQYF. DNA for the CDR3: TGTGCCAGCAGCTCAATACTAGGGAGGGCTCAAGAGACCCAGTACTTC.